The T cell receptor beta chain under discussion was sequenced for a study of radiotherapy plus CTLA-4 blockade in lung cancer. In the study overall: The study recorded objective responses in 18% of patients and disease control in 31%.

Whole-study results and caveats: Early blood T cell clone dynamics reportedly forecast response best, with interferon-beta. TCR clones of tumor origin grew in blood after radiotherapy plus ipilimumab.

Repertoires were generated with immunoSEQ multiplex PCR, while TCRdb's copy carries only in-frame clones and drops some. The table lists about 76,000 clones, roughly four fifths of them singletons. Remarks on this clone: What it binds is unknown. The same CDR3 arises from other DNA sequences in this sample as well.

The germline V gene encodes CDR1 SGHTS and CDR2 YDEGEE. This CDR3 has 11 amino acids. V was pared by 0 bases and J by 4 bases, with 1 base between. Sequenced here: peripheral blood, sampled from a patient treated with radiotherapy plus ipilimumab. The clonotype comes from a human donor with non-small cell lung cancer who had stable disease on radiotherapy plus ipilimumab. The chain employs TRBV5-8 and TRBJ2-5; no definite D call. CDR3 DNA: TGTGCCAGCAGCTTGGTAGAGACCCAGTACTTC. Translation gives CASSLVETQYF.